This T cell receptor (beta chain) was sequenced during a study of blood T cell repertoires in COVID-19. On the study more broadly: Sites in the United States, Italy and Spain provided acute and convalescent COVID-19 samples. Sources were T cells, B-cell-depleted T cells, or PBMCs; the material itself was cDNA or gDNA.

The CDR3 totals 19 residues. The germline gives CDR1 LGHDT, CDR2 YNNKEL (reference sequence). Unmatched junction bases numbered 20, after V lost 3 bases and J lost 5 bases. In the authors' methods: By means of reference gene primer amplification, nucleated cell counts were estimated. The protocol was immunoSEQ multiplex PCR, while the TCRdb copy is restricted to in-frame clones and leaves out a portion. The V and J calls and clone size come from that table; D and trimming were worked out from the DNA. This sample carries about 480,000 clones, roughly 90% of them seen once, and the ten largest clones take about 2%. Two consecutive negative NP/OP PCR tests, clearance, or resolved symptoms defined Cohort 3 recovery.

Sequencing input: PBMCs or T cells enriched from blood (not recorded which). The sequence came from a woman in her thirties or forties who had recovered from COVID-19. This rearrangement joins TRBV3-1 (or the pseudogene TRBV3-2) to TRBJ2-5, with 8 bases fitting TRBD1. The chain's CDR3 is CASSQETGQGVLQWETQYF. CDR3 nucleotides: TGTGCCAGCAGCCAGGAAACTGGACAGGGAGTTCTTCAATGGGAGACCCAGTACTTC.